The source of this T cell receptor (beta chain) is a study of blood T cells in healthy people across ages. Study summary: The capture of about one barcoded beta molecule per two T cells was achieved by template switching.

Germline V lookup: CDR1 SGHTA, CDR2 FQGNSA. V dropped 5 bases and J dropped 1; count of bases not matched to a gene: 7. CDR3 length equals 15 residues. Ranging in age from about 6 to 95, the donors were healthy Caucasian individuals from Russia. Each donor supplied approximately 10 milliliters of peripheral blood. There were at least 6 micrograms of total RNA extracted from every sample. With a J-beta primer mix and a sample-barcoded 5' primer, a second PCR ran about 7 to 12 cycles. TCRdb reprocessed the 5' RACE reads via MiXCR and lists one record per CDR3 protein. The table records hundreds of thousands of distinct CDR3 sequences, around two thirds of them present only once.

This sequence joins TRBV7-2 and TRBJ2-5, with 7 bases fitting TRBD2. This sequence was found in a young man in good health. What was sequenced was blood. The CDR3 coding sequence is TGTGCCAGCAGCCCCAACGGACTAGTCCAAGAGACCCAGTACTTC. Amino acids: CASSPNGLVQETQYF.